The entry that follows covers one T cell receptor (beta chain) sequence. The authors' processing: Amplification of reference gene primers was used by the study to estimate nucleated cell counts. Clones were sequenced by immunoSEQ multiplex PCR, and TCRdb holds only the in-frame ones, with some missing. The DNA was the basis for D and trimming; V, J and clone size are from that table. The table lists 99,000 or so clones, roughly 82% of them singletons. The data derive from a study of blood T cell repertoires in COVID-19. Whole-study context: T cells, B-cell-depleted T cells, or PBMCs supplied cDNA or gDNA.

Trimming at V came to 4 bases and at J to 10 bases, leaving 10 bases not matched to a gene. Germline V gene data show CDR1 as KGHDR and CDR2 as SFDVKD. CDR3 length: 15 residues. The sample was peripheral blood. The V and J genes are TRBV24-1 and TRBJ2-1, with 9 bases identical to TRBD1. The origin of this receptor is a man aged 55 to 70 with acute or convalescent COVID-19. CDR3: CATSERSGTGTEQFF. As DNA, the CDR3 is TGTGCCACCAGTGAACGCTCCGGGACAGGGACCGAGCAGTTCTTC.